This T cell receptor beta chain was found in a study of metastatic and nonmetastatic thyroid tumors. Overall study context: Patients with malignant and benign thyroid disease provided blood and tumor or nodule tissue, whose repertoires were compared.

Per the original data handling: CDR3 differences across clinicopathological groups were used to build a distant-metastasis classifier for papillary thyroid cancer. TCRdb reanalyzed the PCR reads via MiXCR. The V and J calls were not made by the authors but by TCRdb's processing. This sample has under 50,000 clones; 28% occur once, and the top ten carry around 9.9%. CDR3 length: 16 residues. CDR1 is PRHDT and CDR2 is FYEKMQ in the germline V gene (reference sequence). Trimming took 7 bases from V and 5 from J; bases not matched to a gene: 15. Comments on this clone: What it binds is not known.

Broader study findings: Reports indicated that malignant thyroid tumors showed significantly higher TCR beta diversity than benign nodules did, in blood and tumor.

Prior to thyroid surgery, none of the patients had received any treatment. This TCR was sampled from a male donor with papillary thyroid cancer or a benign thyroid nodule (not recorded which). Some clones in this sample may be carry-over from other donors' samples. The chain couples TRBV13 to TRBJ1-2; 8 nucleotides match TRBD1. The sequenced material came from blood. The CDR3 DNA reads as TGTGCCAGCAACATCAGGGGGCGACAGGGACTATATGGCTACACCTTC. Its protein is CASNIRGRQGLYGYTF.